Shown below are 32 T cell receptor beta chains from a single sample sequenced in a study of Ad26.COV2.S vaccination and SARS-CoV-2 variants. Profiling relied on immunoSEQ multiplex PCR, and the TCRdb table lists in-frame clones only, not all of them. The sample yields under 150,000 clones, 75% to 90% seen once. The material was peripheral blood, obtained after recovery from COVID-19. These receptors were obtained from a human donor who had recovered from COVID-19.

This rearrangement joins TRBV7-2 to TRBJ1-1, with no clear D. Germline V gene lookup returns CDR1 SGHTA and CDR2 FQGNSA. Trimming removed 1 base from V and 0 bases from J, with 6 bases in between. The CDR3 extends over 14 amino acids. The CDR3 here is CASSLVAMNTEAFF. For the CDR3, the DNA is TGTGCCAGCAGCTTAGTCGCCATGAACACTGAAGCTTTCTTT.

CDR3 amino acids: CASSFRGISGNTIYF. In DNA form, the CDR3 reads TGTGCCAGCAGCTTTCGGGGCATCTCTGGAAACACCATATATTTT. The chain recombines TRBV5-6 with TRBJ1-3; perhaps TRBD1 as D (5 bases). V lost 2 bases, J lost 0 bases, and 9 bases lay in between. CDR1 and CDR2 from the germline V gene are SGHDT and YYEEEE. The CDR3 is made up of 15 amino acids.

DNA for the CDR3: TGCAGCGTTGGAGCCAGCCAGTATGGCTACACCTTC. It translates to CSVGASQYGYTF. This chain connects TRBV29-1 to TRBJ1-2; D call uncertain. Germline CDR1 and CDR2: SQVTM and ANQGSEA. Trimming removed 4 bases at V and 5 bases at J, with 11 bases between. The CDR3 loop spans 12 amino acids.

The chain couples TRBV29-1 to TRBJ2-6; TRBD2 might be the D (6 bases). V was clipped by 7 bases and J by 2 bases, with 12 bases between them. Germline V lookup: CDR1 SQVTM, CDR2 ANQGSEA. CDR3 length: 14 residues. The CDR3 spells CSAKGGAGANVLTF. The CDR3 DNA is TGCAGCGCCAAAGGAGGGGCTGGGGCCAACGTCCTGACTTTC.

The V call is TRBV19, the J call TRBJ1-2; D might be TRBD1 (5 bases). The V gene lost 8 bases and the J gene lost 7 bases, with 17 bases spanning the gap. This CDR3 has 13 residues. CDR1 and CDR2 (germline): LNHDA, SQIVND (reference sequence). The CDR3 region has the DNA TGTGCCAGTTGGGAGGGACGGCTCGGTGGCTACACCTTC. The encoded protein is CASWEGRLGGYTF.

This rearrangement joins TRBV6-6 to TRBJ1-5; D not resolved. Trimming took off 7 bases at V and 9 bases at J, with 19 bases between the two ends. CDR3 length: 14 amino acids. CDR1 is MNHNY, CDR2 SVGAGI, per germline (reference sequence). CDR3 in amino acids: CASTPRAFERPQHF. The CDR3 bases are TGTGCCAGCACTCCCCGGGCGTTTGAAAGGCCCCAGCATTTT.

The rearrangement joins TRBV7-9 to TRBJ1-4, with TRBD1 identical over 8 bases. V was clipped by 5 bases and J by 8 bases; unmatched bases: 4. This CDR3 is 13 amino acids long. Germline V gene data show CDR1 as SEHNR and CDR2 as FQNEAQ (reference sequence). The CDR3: CASSPRDREKLFF. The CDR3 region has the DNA TGTGCCAGCAGCCCTCGGGACAGGGAAAAACTGTTTTTT.

CDR3 sequence reads: CASSSGTSGGPTDTQYF. For the CDR3, the DNA is TGTGCCAGCAGCTCCGGGACTAGCGGGGGCCCAACAGATACGCAGTATTTT. The genes are TRBV13 and TRBJ2-3, with 14 bases aligning to TRBD2. The V gene's germline CDR1 is PRHDT and CDR2 FYEKMQ (reference sequence). V gave up 4 bases and J gave up 3 bases; unmatched junction bases: 6. This CDR3 has 17 residues. The entire variable domain, with the rest obtained from reference TRBV13 and TRBJ2-3, is as follows: AAGVIQSPRHLIKEKRETATLKCYPIPRHDTVYWYQQGPGQDPQFLISFYEKMQSDKGSIPDRFSAQQFSDYHSELNMSSLELGDSALYFCASSSGTSGGPTDTQYFGPGTRLTVL.

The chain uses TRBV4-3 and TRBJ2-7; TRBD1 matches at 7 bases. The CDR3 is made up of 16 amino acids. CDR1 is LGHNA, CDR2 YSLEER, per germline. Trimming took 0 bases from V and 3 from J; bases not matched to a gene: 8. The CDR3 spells CASSQDYRDRDYEQYF. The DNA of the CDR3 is TGCGCCAGCAGCCAAGATTACAGGGACAGAGACTACGAGCAGTACTTC.

The DNA for the CDR3 is TGTGCCAGCAGCTGGAGTGTTGGGGGCAATCAGCCCCAGCATTTT. This encodes CASSWSVGGNQPQHF. This chain uses TRBV7-9 with TRBJ1-5, with D unclear. Germline V gene data show CDR1 as SEHNR and CDR2 as FQNEAQ (reference sequence). V was clipped by 4 bases and J by 2 bases, with 12 bases between them. The CDR3 covers 15 residues.

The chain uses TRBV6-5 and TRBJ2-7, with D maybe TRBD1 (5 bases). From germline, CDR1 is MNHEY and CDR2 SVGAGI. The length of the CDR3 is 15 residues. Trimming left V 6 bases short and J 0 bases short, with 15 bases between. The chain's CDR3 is CASRSGVGPSYEQYF. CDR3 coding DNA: TGTGCCAGCAGGTCTGGGGTGGGGCCCTCCTACGAGCAGTACTTC.

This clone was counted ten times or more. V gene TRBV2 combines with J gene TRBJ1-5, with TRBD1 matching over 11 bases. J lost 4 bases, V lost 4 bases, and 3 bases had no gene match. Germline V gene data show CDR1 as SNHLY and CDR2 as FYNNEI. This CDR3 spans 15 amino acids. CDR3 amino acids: CASSGGTGGNQPQHF. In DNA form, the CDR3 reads TGTGCCAGCAGTGGGGGGACAGGGGGAAATCAGCCCCAGCATTTT.

CDR3 amino acids: CASSIEGISSYNEQFF. Written as DNA, the CDR3 is TGTGCCAGTAGTATTGAAGGGATTAGCTCCTACAATGAGCAGTTCTTC. The V and J genes are TRBV19 and TRBJ2-1; no clear D. The V end lost 3 bases, the J end lost 0 bases, and 12 bases lay between the germline ends. The germline V gene encodes CDR1 LNHDA and CDR2 SQIVND (reference sequence). CDR3 length: 16 amino acids.

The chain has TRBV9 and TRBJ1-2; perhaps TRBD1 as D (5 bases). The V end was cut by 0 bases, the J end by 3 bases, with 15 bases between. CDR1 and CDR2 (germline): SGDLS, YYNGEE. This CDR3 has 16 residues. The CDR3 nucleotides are TGTGCCAGCAGCGTAGAAGTATGGTCCAGGGACTATGGCTACACCTTC. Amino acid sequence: CASSVEVWSRDYGYTF. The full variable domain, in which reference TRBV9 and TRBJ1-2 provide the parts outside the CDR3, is DSGVTQTPKHLITATGQRVTLRCSPRSGDLSVYWYQQSLDQGLQFLIQYYNGEERAKGNILERFSAQQFPDLHSELNLSSLELGDSALYFCASSVEVWSRDYGYTFGSGTRLTVV.

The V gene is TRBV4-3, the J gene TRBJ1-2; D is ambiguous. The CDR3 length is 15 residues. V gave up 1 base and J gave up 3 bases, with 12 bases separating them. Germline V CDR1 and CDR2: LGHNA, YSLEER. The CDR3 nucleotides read TGCGCCAGCAGCCAAGTCGCTAGCCGTGACTATGGCTACACCTTC. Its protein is CASSQVASRDYGYTF.

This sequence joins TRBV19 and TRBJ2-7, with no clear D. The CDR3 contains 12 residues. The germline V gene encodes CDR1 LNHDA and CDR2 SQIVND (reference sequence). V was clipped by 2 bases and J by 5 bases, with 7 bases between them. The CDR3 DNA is TGTGCCAGTAGTATAATAGGCGACGAGCAGTACTTC. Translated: CASSIIGDEQYF.

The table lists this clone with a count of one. The CDR3 protein is CASSPGIQNEKLFF. Here the CDR3 DNA reads TGTGCCAGCAGCCCAGGCATCCAAAATGAAAAACTGTTTTTT. V is TRBV28 and J is TRBJ1-4, with D hard to call. Germline loops: CDR1 MDHEN, CDR2 SYDVKM. Trimming took off 6 bases at V and 5 bases at J, with 13 bases between the two ends. The CDR3 has 14 residues.

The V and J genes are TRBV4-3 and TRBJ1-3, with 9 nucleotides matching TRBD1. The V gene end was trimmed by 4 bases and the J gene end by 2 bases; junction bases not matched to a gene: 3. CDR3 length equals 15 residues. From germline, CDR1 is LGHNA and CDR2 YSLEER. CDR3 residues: CASSRDRGTGNTIYF. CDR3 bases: TGCGCCAGCAGCCGCGACAGGGGGACTGGAAACACCATATATTTT.

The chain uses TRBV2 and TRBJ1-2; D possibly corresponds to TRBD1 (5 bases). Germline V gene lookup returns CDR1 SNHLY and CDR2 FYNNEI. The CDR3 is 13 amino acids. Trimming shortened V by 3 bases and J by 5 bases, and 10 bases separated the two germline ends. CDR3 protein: CASSEKQEYGYTF. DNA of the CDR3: TGTGCCAGCAGTGAGAAACAGGAATATGGCTACACCTTC.

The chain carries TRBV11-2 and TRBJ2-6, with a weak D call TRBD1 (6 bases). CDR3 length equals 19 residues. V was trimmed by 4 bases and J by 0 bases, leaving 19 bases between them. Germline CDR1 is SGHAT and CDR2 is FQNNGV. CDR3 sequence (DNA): TGTGCCAGCAGCTCCCCCGTCGGCAGGGGAGCCTCTGGGGCCAACGTCCTGACTTTC. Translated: CASSSPVGRGASGANVLTF.

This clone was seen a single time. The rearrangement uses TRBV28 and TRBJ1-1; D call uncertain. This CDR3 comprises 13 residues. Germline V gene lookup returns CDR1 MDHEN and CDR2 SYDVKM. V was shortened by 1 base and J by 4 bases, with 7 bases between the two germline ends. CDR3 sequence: CASSLSGSTEAFF. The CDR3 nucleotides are TGTGCCAGCAGTTTATCGGGGTCCACTGAAGCTTTCTTT.

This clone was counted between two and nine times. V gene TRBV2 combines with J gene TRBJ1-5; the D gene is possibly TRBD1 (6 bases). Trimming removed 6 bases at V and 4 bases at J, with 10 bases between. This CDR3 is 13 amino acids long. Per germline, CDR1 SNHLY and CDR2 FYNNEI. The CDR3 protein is CASRLDRNQPQHF. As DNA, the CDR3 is TGTGCCAGCAGACTTGACAGGAATCAGCCCCAGCATTTT.

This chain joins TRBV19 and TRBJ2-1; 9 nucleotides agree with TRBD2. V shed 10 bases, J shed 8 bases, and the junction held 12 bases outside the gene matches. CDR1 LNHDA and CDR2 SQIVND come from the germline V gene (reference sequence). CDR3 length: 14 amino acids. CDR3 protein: CATEGRGGRDEQFF. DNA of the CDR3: TGTGCCACCGAGGGGCGGGGGGGCCGCGATGAGCAGTTCTTC.

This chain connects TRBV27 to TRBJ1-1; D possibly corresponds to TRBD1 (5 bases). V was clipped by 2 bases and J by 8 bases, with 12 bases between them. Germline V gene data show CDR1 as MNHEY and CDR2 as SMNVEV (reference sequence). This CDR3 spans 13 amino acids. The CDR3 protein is CASSLGRDSEAFF. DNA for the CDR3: TGTGCCAGCAGTTTAGGGAGGGACTCAGAAGCTTTCTTT.

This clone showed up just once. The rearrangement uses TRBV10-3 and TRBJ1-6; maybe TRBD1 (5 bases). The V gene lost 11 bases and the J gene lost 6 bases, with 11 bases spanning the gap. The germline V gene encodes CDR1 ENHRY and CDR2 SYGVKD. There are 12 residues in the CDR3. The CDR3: CAARDPNSPLHF. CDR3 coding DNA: TGTGCCGCCCGGGACCCTAATTCACCCCTCCACTTT.

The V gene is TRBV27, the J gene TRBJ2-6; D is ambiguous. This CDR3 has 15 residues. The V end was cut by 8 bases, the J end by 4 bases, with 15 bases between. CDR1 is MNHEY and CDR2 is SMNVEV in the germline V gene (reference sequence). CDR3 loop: CASSPSRLGANVLTF. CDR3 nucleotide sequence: TGTGCCAGCTCGCCTTCTCGGCTAGGGGCCAACGTCCTGACTTTC.

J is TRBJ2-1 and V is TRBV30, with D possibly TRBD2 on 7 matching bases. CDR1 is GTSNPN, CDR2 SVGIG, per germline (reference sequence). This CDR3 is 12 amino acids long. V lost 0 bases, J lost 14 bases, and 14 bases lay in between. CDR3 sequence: CAWSVPGGLKFF. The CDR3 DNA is TGTGCCTGGAGTGTACCGGGGGGCTTGAAGTTCTTC.

CDR3 nucleotides: TGCAGTGCTAGTGGGACAGGGGGAAGCTCCTACAATGAGCAGTTCTTC. It translates to CSASGTGGSSYNEQFF. The V gene is TRBV20-1, the J gene TRBJ2-1; 11 bases fit TRBD1. Unmatched junction bases numbered 4, after V lost 3 bases and J lost 0 bases. Looked up from germline, CDR1 is DFQATT and CDR2 is SNEGSKA (reference sequence). The CDR3 sequence is 16 residues long.

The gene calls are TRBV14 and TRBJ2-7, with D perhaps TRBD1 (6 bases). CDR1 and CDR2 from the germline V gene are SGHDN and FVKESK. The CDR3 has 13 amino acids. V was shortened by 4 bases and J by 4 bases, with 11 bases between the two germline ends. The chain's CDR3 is CASSPSDSYEQYF. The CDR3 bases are TGTGCCAGCAGCCCGTCGGACAGTTACGAGCAGTACTTC.

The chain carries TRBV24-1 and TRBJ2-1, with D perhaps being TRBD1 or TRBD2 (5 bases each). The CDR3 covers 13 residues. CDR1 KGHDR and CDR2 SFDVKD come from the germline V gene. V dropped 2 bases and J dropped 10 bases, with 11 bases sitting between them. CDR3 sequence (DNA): TGTGCCACCAGTGATTCCGGGGACGGGGAGCAGTTCTTC. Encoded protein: CATSDSGDGEQFF.

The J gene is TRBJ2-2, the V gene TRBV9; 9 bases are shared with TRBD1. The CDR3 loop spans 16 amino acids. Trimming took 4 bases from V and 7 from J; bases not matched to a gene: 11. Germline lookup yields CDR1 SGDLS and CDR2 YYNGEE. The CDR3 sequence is CASSPPTGGRGGELFF. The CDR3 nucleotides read TGTGCCAGCAGCCCCCCTACAGGGGGCCGAGGCGGGGAGCTGTTTTTT.

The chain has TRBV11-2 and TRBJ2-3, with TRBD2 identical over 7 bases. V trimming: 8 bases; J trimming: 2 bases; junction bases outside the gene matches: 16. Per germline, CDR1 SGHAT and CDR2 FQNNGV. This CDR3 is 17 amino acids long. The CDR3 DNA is TGTGCCAGCGGCCCCCTGCGAGCGGGGCCGAACACAGATACGCAGTATTTT. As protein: CASGPLRAGPNTDTQYF.